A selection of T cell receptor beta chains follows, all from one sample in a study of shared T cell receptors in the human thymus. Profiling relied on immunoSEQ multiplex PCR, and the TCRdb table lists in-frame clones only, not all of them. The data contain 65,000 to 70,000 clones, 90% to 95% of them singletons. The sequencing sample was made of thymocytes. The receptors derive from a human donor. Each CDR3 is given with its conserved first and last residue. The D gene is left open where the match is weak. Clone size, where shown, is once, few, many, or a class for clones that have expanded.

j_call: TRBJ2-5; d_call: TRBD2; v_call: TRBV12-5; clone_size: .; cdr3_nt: TGTGCTAGTGGTCCCCCGGGGGGAACCAAAGAGACCCAGTACTTC; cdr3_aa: CASGPPGGTKETQYF
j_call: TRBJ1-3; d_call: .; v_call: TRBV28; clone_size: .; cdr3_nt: TGTGCCAGCGGTCGGAGGGTAAGAAACACCATATATTTT; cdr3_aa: CASGRRVRNTIYF
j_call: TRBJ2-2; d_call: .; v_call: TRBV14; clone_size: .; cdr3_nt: TGTGCCAGCAGCCAAGTGGGGGGCGGGGAGCTGTTTTTT; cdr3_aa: CASSQVGGGELFF
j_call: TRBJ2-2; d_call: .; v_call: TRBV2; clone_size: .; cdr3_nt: TGTGCCAGCAGTGGTAACAGGGCCGGGGAGCTGTTTTTT; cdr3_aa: CASSGNRAGELFF
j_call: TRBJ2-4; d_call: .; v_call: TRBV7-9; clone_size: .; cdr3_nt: TGTGCCAGCAGCCCTCCGGGGAACTTAGCCAAAAACATTCAGTACTTC; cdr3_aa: CASSPPGNLAKNIQYF
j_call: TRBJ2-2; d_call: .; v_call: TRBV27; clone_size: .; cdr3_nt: TGTGCCAGCAGCCGGGGGTTCCAGGGATCGAACACCGGGGAGCTGTTTTTT; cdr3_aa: CASSRGFQGSNTGELFF
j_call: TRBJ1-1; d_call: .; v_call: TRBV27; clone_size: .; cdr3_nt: TGTGCCAGCGTTTTGAACACTGAAGCTTTCTTT; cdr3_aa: CASVLNTEAFF
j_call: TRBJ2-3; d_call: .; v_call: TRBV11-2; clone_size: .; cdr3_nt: TGTGCCAGCAGCCACGGGGAGATAGATACGCAGTATTTT; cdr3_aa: CASSHGEIDTQYF
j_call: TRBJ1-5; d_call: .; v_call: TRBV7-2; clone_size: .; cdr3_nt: TGTGCCAGCAGCTTCTATAGCAATCAGCCCCAGCATTTT; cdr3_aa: CASSFYSNQPQHF
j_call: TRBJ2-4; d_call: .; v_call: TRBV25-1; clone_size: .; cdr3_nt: TGTGCCAGCAGTGAAGTAAAGAGTTCTAGCGTGGGAAACATTCAGTACTTC; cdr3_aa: CASSEVKSSSVGNIQYF
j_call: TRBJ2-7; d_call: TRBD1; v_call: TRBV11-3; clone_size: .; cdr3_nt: TGTGCCAGCAGCCTAGACAGGGAATTCGCCTACGAGCAGTACTTC; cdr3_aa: CASSLDREFAYEQYF
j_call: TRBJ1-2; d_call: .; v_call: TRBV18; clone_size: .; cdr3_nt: TGTGCCAGCTCACCACCGGCAGAAAAGGGACCCACTAACTATGGCTACACCTTC; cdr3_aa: CASSPPAEKGPTNYGYTF
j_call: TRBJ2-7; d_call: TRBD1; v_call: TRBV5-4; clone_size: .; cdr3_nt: TGTGCCAGCAGCCCCGGAGGGACAGGTAGCTCCTACGAGCAGTACTTC; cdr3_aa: CASSPGGTGSSYEQYF
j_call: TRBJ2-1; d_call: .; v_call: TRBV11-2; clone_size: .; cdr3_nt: TGTGCCAGCAGCGAAACCCGAGGGGGGGCCGATGAGCAGTTCTTC; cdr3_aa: CASSETRGGADEQFF
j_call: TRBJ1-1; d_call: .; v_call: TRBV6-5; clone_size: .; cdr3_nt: TGTGCCAGCAGAGGACAGCGGAACACTGAAGCTTTCTTT; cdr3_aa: CASRGQRNTEAFF
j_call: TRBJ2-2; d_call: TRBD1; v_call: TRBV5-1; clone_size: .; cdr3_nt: TGCGCCAGCAGCTTGGTGATTTCGTTAGTGGGACAGGAGCTCTACACCGGGGAGCTGTTTTTT; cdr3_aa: CASSLVISLVGQELYTGELFF
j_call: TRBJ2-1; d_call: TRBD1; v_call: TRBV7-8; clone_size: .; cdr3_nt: TGTGCCAGCAGCTTAGACGGGACAGGGGGTTCAAATGAGCAGTTCTTC; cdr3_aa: CASSLDGTGGSNEQFF
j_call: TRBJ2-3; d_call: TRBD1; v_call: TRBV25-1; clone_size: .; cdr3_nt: TGTGCCAGCAGTGACGACAGGGACAACACAGATACGCAGTATTTT; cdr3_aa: CASSDDRDNTDTQYF
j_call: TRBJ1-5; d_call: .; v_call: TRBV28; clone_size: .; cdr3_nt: TGTGCCAGCAGCCGCCGGGACAACTACCGCAATCAGCCCCAGCATTTT; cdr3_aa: CASSRRDNYRNQPQHF
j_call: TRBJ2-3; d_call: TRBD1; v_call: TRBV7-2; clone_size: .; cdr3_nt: TGTGCCAGCAGCCCGGGACAGTACACAGATACGCAGTATTTT; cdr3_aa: CASSPGQYTDTQYF
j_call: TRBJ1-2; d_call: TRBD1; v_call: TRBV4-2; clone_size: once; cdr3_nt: TGTGCCAGCACCTCAAGCCTTAACAGGGGCGGCTATGGCTACACCTTC; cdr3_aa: CASTSSLNRGGYGYTF
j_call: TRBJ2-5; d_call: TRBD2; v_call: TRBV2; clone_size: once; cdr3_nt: TGTGCCAGCAAGCGACTAGCGGGGGTAGAGACCCAGTACTTC; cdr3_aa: CASKRLAGVETQYF
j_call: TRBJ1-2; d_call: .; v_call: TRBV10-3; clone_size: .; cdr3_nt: TGTGCCATCAGCACCCGGGACGGAGTGGGACTATCGGATGGCTATACCTTC; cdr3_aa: CAISTRDGVGLSDGYTF
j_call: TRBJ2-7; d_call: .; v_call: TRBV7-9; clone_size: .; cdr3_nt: TGTGCCAGCAGCTTCTTTCGTCAGGGTTCCTACGAGCAGTACTTC; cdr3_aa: CASSFFRQGSYEQYF
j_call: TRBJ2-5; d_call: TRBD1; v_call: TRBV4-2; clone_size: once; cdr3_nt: TGTGCCAGCAGCCGGACAGGGACCCTAGAAGAGACCCAGTACTTC; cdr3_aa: CASSRTGTLEETQYF
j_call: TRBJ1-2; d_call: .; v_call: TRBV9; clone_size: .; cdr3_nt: TGTGCCAGCAGCGAGGCCGGGACACAAAGTTATGGCTACACCTTC; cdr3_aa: CASSEAGTQSYGYTF